The 10 T cell receptor beta chains below come from one sample, sequenced in a study of Ad26.COV2.S vaccination and SARS-CoV-2 variants. Treatment: roughly 19 received Ad26.COV2.S at low or high dose, single or two shots; roughly five received placebo; per-sample allocation not given. Sampling was performed 63 days after the first vaccine or placebo injection. The data were produced by immunoSEQ multiplex PCR, yet TCRdb's version contains in-frame clones alone and is incomplete. The table shows roughly 420,000 clones, with approximately 89% occurring only once. The sample consisted of peripheral blood, taken in a trial of Ad26.COV2.S vaccine versus placebo. The receptors originated from a person aged 18-65 years who received the Ad26.COV2.S COVID-19 vaccine or a placebo.

This chain connects TRBV6-5 to TRBJ2-1, with D perhaps matching TRBD2 (5 bases). Germline values: CDR1 MNHEY, CDR2 SVGAGI. The germline V and J ends were trimmed by 7 bases and 7 bases, with 14 bases remaining between them. This CDR3 is 13 amino acids long. The CDR3 DNA sequence: TGTGCCAGCACCGATCCCGGGGATAATGAGCAGTTCTTC. Translating it yields CASTDPGDNEQFF.

CDR3 bases: TGTGCCAGCAGACAGGGATTAATCTATGGCTACACCTTC. It is translated as CASRQGLIYGYTF. This rearrangement joins TRBV12-3 or TRBV12-4 to TRBJ1-2, with D maybe TRBD1 (6 bases). Trimming took 6 bases from V and 4 from J, leaving 12 bases between them. This CDR3 comprises 13 residues.

The J gene is TRBJ2-7, the V gene TRBV7-6, with 7 bases aligning to TRBD1. The CDR3 contains 15 residues. The V and J ends lost 0 bases and 0 bases, in that order; junction bases with no gene match: 2. The germline CDR1 and CDR2 sequences are SGHVS and FNYEAQ. In DNA, the CDR3 is TGTGCCAGCAGCTTAGCGACAGGGAGCTCCTACGAGCAGTACTTC. Translating gives CASSLATGSSYEQYF.

The chain couples TRBV7-3 to TRBJ2-3; 8 positions match TRBD2. Germline V lookup: CDR1 SGHTA, CDR2 FQGTGA. V lost 5 bases to trimming and J lost 8 bases; unmatched junction nucleotides: 15. CDR3 length equals 16 residues. CDR3 DNA sequence: TGTGCCAGCAGCCCCGGGGACCGGGGGGGCCAAGGTACGCAGTATTTT. It yields the protein CASSPGDRGGQGTQYF.

The chain employs TRBV25-1 and TRBJ2-2; D tentatively reads TRBD1 or TRBD2 (5 bases each). CDR1 is MGHDK and CDR2 is SYGVNS in the germline V gene. This CDR3 has 15 residues. Trimming took 3 bases from V and 0 from J, leaving 8 bases between them. The CDR3, as DNA: TGTGCCAGCAGTGACCAGGGAGCGAACACCGGGGAGCTGTTTTTT. Protein sequence: CASSDQGANTGELFF.

V usage is TRBV30 and J usage is TRBJ1-1, with D hard to call. Germline V gives CDR1 GTSNPN, CDR2 SVGIG (reference sequence). Trimming stripped 2 bases from V and 4 bases from J, with 11 bases between. The CDR3 consists of 13 residues. The CDR3 DNA follows: TGTGCCTGGAGTTTTATATCGTCCACTGAAGCTTTCTTT. This translates into CAWSFISSTEAFF.

In DNA, the CDR3 is TGTGCCAGTAGTCCCATCTCTAGCGGTTATGGGGAGCTGTTTTTT. This gives the protein CASSPISSGYGELFF. V is TRBV19 and J is TRBJ2-2, with 7 bases that match TRBD2. Germline V gene lookup returns CDR1 LNHDA and CDR2 SQIVND (reference sequence). J was trimmed by 8 bases and V by 5 bases; bases with no gene match: 11. CDR3 length: 15 amino acids.

The chain has TRBV5-6 and TRBJ2-1; 15 bases line up with TRBD2. The CDR3 spans 16 residues. Germline V CDR1 and CDR2: SGHDT, YYEEEE. With V trimmed by 3 bases and J by 5 bases, 3 bases remained unmatched. CDR3 nucleotides: TGTGCCAGCAGCTGGGGACTAGCGGGAGGAAACAATGAGCAGTTCTTC. Amino acids: CASSWGLAGGNNEQFF.

The chain joins TRBV10-3 to TRBJ2-7, with D uncertain. Germline V lookup: CDR1 ENHRY, CDR2 SYGVKD. V dropped 6 bases and J dropped 4 bases, with 10 bases sitting between them. The CDR3 runs 12 residues. In DNA, the CDR3 is TGTGCCATCAGGGCCCCGCCATACGAGCAGTACTTC. Translating gives CAIRAPPYEQYF.

The rearrangement links TRBV5-4 to TRBJ2-3, with D maybe TRBD2 (5 bases). Germline V gene lookup returns CDR1 SGHNT and CDR2 YYREEE (reference sequence). This CDR3 region has 15 residues. Trimming shortened V by 3 bases and J by 4 bases, and 15 bases separated the two germline ends. CDR3 loop: CASSSKTNGADTQYF. Here the CDR3 DNA reads TGTGCCAGCAGCTCCAAAACGAACGGGGCAGATACGCAGTATTTT.